Following are 7 T cell receptor beta chains from one sample sequenced in a study of blood T cell repertoires in COVID-19. Using immunoSEQ multiplex PCR, the repertoire was profiled, and TCRdb retains in-frame clones only, with some absent. The table records some 70,000 clones, 91% of them present only once. The sample consisted of peripheral blood. These receptors all stem from a human donor in a cohort sampled during active COVID-19.

The CDR3 is CASSFNRVRDTEAFF. CDR3 coding DNA: TGCGCCAGCAGCTTCAACAGGGTTCGGGACACTGAAGCTTTCTTT. V gene TRBV5-1 combines with J gene TRBJ1-1, with TRBD1 as a possible D gene (6 bases). Germline V gene sequence: CDR1 SGHRS, CDR2 YFSETQ. The CDR3 spans 15 residues. V was shortened by 2 bases and J by 3 bases, with 14 bases between the two germline ends. The complete variable domain, with remaining parts taken from reference TRBV5-1 and TRBJ1-1, reads KAGVTQTPRYLIKTRGQQVTLSCSPISGHRSVSWYQQTPGQGLQFLFEYFSETQRNKGNFPGRFSGRQFSNSRSEMNVSTLELGDSALYLCASSFNRVRDTEAFFGQGTRLTVV.

Comment on this clone: Different DNA sequences within this sample yield the same CDR3. The chain recombines TRBV7-2 with TRBJ2-1, with D possibly TRBD2 on 5 matching bases. Looked up from germline, CDR1 is SGHTA and CDR2 is FQGNSA. V lost 0 bases, J lost 0 bases, and 6 bases lay in between. This CDR3 region has 15 residues. The CDR3 loop is CASSLAGVSYNEQFF. CDR3 bases: TGTGCCAGCAGCTTAGCGGGAGTCTCCTACAATGAGCAGTTCTTC.

The V gene is TRBV9, the J gene TRBJ1-4; 11 bases align to TRBD1. CDR1 SGDLS and CDR2 YYNGEE come from the germline V gene. The CDR3 length is 16 residues. With 4 bases clipped from V and 7 bases from J, the junction kept 9 bases outside the gene matches. DNA for the CDR3: TGTGCCAGCAGCCCGGAGACTGGGACAGGGGGTGAAAAACTGTTTTTT. Its translation is CASSPETGTGGEKLFF.

The rearrangement joins TRBV23-1 to TRBJ1-5; 7 positions match TRBD1. TRBV23-1 is an ORF, and what it does is uncertain. The CDR3 sequence is 21 residues long. The ends lost 3 bases at V and 3 bases at J; junction bases unmatched: 23. CDR3 protein: CASSHPPPPTSGQLNNQPQHF. As DNA, the CDR3 is TGCGCCAGCAGTCACCCTCCTCCCCCTACTTCGGGACAGCTGAACAATCAGCCCCAGCATTTT.

The J gene is TRBJ2-3, the V gene TRBV4-1, with D possibly TRBD1 on 5 matching bases. This CDR3 spans 17 amino acids. The germline CDR1 and CDR2 sequences are MGHRA and YSYEKL. Trimming pared 3 bases from V and 0 bases from J, leaving 16 bases between. The CDR3 DNA sequence: TGCGCCAGCAGCCAGGCTTTGAGTGGGGCGAGCACAGATACGCAGTATTTT. This codes for CASSQALSGASTDTQYF.

The chain uses TRBV11-2 and TRBJ1-5, with D unclear. The V and J ends lost 0 bases and 0 bases respectively, with 6 bases between them. The CDR3 consists of 15 residues. Per the germline V gene, CDR1 is SGHAT and CDR2 is FQNNGV. CDR3 loop: CASSLDGNSNQPQHF. CDR3 DNA sequence: TGTGCCAGCAGCTTAGACGGGAATAGCAATCAGCCCCAGCATTTT.

V is TRBV12-3 or TRBV12-4 and J is TRBJ1-1; D is unclear. V was trimmed by 6 bases and J by 8 bases, leaving 13 bases between them. The CDR3 spans 12 residues. In DNA, the CDR3 is TGTGCCAGCAGCCGCCCTAGATCCGAAGCTTTCTTT. Amino acids: CASSRPRSEAFF.